This T cell receptor beta chain came from a study of somatic mutations in cytotoxic T cells in rheumatoid arthritis. Study-level findings and limits: Levels of CD8+ T-cell clonality in rheumatoid arthritis patients were statistically indistinguishable from those seen in age-matched healthy controls, with no significant difference. With advancing age, CD8+ clonality climbed in rheumatoid arthritis patients but did not rise in healthy controls.

The repertoire was sequenced with immunoSEQ multiplex PCR; TCRdb's copy has only in-frame clones and lacks some. The sample holds thousands of clones, 70% seen once. This clone was counted once. Antigen unknown. The sequence was collected from a man aged 40-50 years in good health. Sequenced material: CD8+ T cells sorted from blood.

The CDR3 region has the DNA TGTGCCAGCAGCGGGGCTAGCGGGGTAGAGCAGTTCTTC. It yields the protein CASSGASGVEQFF. The chain recombines TRBV9 with TRBJ2-1; 9 bases agree with TRBD2. Trimming at V came to 3 bases and at J to 10 bases, leaving 5 bases not matched to a gene. Germline V gene data show CDR1 as SGDLS and CDR2 as YYNGEE. This CDR3 is 13 amino acids long.